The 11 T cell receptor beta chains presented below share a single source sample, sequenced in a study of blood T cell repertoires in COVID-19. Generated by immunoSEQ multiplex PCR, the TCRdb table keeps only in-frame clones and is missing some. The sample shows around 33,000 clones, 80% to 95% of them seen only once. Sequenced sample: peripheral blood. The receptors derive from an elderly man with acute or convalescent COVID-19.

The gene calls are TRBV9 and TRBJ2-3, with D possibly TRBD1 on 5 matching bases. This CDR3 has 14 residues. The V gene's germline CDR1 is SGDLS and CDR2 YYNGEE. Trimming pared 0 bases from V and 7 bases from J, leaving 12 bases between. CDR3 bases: TGTGCCAGCAGCGTAGACTTGGGGCGGTATACGCAGTATTTT. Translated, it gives CASSVDLGRYTQYF.

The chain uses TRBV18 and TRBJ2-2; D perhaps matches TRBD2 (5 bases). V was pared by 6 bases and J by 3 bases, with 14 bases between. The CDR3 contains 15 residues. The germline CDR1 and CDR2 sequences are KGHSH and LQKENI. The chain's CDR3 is CASSPLEADTGELFF. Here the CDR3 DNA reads TGTGCCAGCTCCCCCTTGGAGGCGGACACCGGGGAGCTGTTTTTT.

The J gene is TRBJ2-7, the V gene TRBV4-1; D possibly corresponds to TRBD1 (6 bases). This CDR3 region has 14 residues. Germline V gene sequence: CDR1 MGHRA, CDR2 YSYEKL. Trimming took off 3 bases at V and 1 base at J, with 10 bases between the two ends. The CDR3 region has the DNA TGCGCCAGCAGCCAGGTAGGACAGTCCTACGAGCAGTACTTC. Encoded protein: CASSQVGQSYEQYF.

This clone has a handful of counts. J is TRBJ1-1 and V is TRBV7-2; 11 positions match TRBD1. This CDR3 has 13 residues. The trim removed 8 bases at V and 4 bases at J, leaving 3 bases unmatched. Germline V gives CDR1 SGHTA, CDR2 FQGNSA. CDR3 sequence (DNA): TGTGCCAGCGGACAGGGGGCGCTCACTGAAGCTTTCTTT. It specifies CASGQGALTEAFF.

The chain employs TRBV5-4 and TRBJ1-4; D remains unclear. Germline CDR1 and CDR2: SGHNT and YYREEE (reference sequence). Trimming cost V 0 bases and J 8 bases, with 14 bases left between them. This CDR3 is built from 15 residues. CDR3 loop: CASSLAPSREEKLFF. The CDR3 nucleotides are TGTGCCAGCAGCTTGGCGCCCTCCCGGGAGGAAAAACTGTTTTTT.

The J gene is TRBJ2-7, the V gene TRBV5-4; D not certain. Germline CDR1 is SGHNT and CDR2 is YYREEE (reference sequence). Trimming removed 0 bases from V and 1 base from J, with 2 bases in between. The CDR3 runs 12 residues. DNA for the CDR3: TGTGCCAGCAGCTTGGCGTCCTACGAGCAGTACTTC. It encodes CASSLASYEQYF.

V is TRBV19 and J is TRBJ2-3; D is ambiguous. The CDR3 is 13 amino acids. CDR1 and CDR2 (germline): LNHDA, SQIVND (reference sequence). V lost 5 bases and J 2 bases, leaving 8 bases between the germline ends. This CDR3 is CASSATHTDTQYF. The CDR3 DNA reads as TGTGCCAGTAGTGCAACACACACAGATACGCAGTATTTT.

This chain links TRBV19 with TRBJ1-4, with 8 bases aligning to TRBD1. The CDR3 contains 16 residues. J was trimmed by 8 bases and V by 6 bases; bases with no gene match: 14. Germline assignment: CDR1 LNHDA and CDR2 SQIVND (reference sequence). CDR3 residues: CASSRHSGGRGEKLFF. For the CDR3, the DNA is TGTGCCAGTAGCCGGCACTCAGGGGGCCGGGGGGAAAAACTGTTTTTT. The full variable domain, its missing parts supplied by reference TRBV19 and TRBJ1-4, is DGGITQSPKYLFRKEGQNVTLSCEQNLNHDAMYWYRQDPGQGLRLIYYSQIVNDFQKGDIAEGYSVSREKKESFPLTVTSAQKNPTAFYLCASSRHSGGRGEKLFFGSGTQLSVL.

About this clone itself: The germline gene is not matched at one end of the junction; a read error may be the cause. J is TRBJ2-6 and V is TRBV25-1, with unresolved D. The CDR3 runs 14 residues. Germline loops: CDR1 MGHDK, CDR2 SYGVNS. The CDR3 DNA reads TGTGCCAGCAGTCCGCCGGGTCCAGCCAGCGTCCTGACTTTC. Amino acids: CASSPPGPASVLTF.

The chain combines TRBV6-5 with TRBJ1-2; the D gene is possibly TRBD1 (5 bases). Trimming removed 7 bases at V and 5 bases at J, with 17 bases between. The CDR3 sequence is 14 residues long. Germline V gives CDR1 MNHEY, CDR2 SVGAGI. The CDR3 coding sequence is TGTGCCAGCACTCCTTCCTTAACAGGATATGGCTACACCTTC. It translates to CASTPSLTGYGYTF.

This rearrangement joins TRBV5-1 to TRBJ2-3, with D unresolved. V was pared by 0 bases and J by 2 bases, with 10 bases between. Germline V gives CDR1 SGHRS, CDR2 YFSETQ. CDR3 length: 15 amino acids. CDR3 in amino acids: CASSLGGPHTDTQYF. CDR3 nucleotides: TGCGCCAGCAGCTTGGGTGGGCCTCACACAGATACGCAGTATTTT.